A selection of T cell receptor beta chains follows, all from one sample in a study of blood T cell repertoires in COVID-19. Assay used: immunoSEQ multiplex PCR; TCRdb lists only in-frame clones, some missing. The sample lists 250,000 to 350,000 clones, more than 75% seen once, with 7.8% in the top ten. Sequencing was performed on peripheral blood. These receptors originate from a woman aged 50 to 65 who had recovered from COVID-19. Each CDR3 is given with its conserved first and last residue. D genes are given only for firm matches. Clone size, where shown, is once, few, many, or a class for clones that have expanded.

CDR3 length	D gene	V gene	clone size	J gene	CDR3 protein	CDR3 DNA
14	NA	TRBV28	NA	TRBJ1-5	CASQAGGANQPQHF	TGTGCCAGCCAGGCGGGGGGGGCCAATCAGCCCCAGCATTTT
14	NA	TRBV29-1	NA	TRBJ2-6	CSVNPGSGANVLTF	TGCAGCGTCAATCCAGGGTCTGGGGCCAACGTCCTGACTTTC
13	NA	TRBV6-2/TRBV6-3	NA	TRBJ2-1	CASSSLASNEQFF	TGTGCCAGCAGTTCTTTAGCGAGCAATGAGCAGTTCTTC
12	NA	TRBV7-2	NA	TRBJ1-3	CASSLTRNTIYF	TGTGCCAGCAGCTTAACACGAAACACCATATATTTT
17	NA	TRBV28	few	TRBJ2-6	CASRGQARFSGANVLTF	TGTGCCAGCAGGGGGCAGGCCCGATTCTCTGGGGCCAACGTCCTGACTTTC
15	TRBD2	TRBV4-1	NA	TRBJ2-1	CASSREVSGADEQFF	TGCGCCAGCAGCCGGGAAGTTAGCGGGGCCGATGAGCAGTTCTTC
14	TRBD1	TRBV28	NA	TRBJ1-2	CASSSGTVRNGYTF	TGTGCCAGCAGTTCCGGGACAGTTAGAAATGGCTACACCTTC
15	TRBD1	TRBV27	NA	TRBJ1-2	CASKSSGTGSYGYTF	TGTGCCAGCAAATCCTCCGGGACAGGGTCCTATGGCTACACCTTC
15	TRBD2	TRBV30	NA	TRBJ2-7	CAWSTMGLAGGLQYF	TGTGCCTGGAGTACCATGGGACTAGCGGGAGGGTTGCAGTACTTC
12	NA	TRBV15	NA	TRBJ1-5	CATSTPNQPQHF	TGTGCCACCAGCACCCCAAATCAGCCCCAGCATTTT
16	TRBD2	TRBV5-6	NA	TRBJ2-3	CASSLAGREGLDTQYF	TGTGCCAGCAGCTTGGCCGGGAGGGAGGGTTTAGATACGCAGTATTTT
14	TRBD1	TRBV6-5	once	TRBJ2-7	CASTRTGTAYEQYF	TGTGCCAGCACGCGTACAGGGACAGCCTACGAGCAGTACTTC
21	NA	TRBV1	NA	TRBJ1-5	CTSSQEAGGPPPIPSNQPQHF	TGCACCAGCAGCCAAGAAGCCGGGGGACCACCACCCATACCCTCCAATCAGCCCCAGCATTTT
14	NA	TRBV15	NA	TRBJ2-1	CATSRLGTGNEQFF	TGTGCCACCAGCAGACTAGGGACTGGGAATGAGCAGTTCTTC